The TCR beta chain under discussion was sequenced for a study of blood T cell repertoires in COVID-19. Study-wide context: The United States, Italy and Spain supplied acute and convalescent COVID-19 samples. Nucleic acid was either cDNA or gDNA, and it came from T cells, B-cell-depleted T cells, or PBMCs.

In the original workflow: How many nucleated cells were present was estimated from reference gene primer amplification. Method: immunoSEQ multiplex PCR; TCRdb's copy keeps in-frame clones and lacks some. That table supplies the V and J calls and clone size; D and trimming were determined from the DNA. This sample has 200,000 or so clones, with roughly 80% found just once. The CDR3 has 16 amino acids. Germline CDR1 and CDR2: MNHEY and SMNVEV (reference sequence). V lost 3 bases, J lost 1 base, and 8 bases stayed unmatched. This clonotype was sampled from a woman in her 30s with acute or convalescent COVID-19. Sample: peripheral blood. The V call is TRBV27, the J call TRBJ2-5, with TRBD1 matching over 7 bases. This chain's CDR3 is CASSLHYRGVQETQYF. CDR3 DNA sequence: TGTGCCAGCAGTTTGCACTACAGGGGAGTCCAAGAGACCCAGTACTTC.